These T cell receptor beta chains were read from a single sample in a study of cytomegalovirus exposure and HLA in healthy donors. Using immunoSEQ multiplex PCR, the repertoire was profiled, and TCRdb retains in-frame clones only, with some absent. The table gives 180,000 or so clones; the top ten clones make up 0.74% of it. Sequencing was performed on PBMCs. These receptor sequences come from a boy between 10 and 17 years old in good health and CMV-seronegative. Each CDR3 is given with its conserved first and last residue. The D gene is left open where the match is weak.

v_call	d_call	j_call	cdr3_aa	cdr3_nt
TRBV6-5	.	TRBJ1-1	CASSYIGGGGTEAFF	TGTGCCAGCAGTTACATCGGGGGAGGGGGCACTGAAGCTTTCTTT
TRBV5-1	TRBD2	TRBJ2-1	CASSALAGGYNEQFF	TGCGCCAGCAGCGCCCTAGCGGGGGGCTACAATGAGCAGTTCTTC
TRBV2	.	TRBJ1-2	CASNRGGALEYTF	TGTGCCAGCAACCGGGGCGGGGCCCTTGAGTACACCTTC
TRBV10-3	TRBD1	TRBJ2-7	CAISDRQGYEQYF	TGTGCCATCAGTGATCGACAGGGCTACGAGCAGTACTTC
TRBV4-1	.	TRBJ2-7	CASSQPVSNEQYF	TGCGCCAGCAGCCAACCAGTATCCAACGAGCAGTACTTC
TRBV18	TRBD1	TRBJ1-1	CASSQGRTGLTRENTEAFF	TGTGCCAGCTCACAGGGGAGGACAGGGTTGACGCGGGAGAACACTGAAGCTTTCTTT
TRBV4-3	TRBD2	TRBJ2-1	CASSQERVRGDLYNEQFF	TGCGCCAGCAGCCAGGAAAGGGTTCGGGGGGATCTCTACAATGAGCAGTTCTTC
TRBV5-1	TRBD1	TRBJ1-1	CASSSERGQGTEAFF	TGCGCCAGCAGCTCTGAGCGGGGACAGGGTACTGAAGCTTTCTTT
TRBV6-5	.	TRBJ1-1	CASSYGQNTEAFF	TGTGCCAGCAGTTATGGACAGAACACTGAAGCTTTCTTT
TRBV28	.	TRBJ2-1	CASSPLAREQFF	TGTGCCAGCAGTCCCCTAGCGCGTGAGCAGTTCTTC
TRBV28	.	TRBJ1-1	CASSQRGWGAGMNTEAFF	TGTGCCAGCAGCCAAAGGGGGTGGGGCGCCGGTATGAACACTGAAGCTTTCTTT
TRBV19	TRBD1	TRBJ1-6	CASCHSGTGNNSPLHF	TGTGCCAGTTGTCACTCCGGGACAGGGAATAATTCACCCCTCCACTTT
TRBV7-3	TRBD2	TRBJ2-1	CASSLSGGYEQFF	TGTGCCAGCAGCTTAAGCGGGGGATATGAGCAGTTCTTC
TRBV6-1	TRBD1	TRBJ2-4	CASSPVEGAENIQYF	TGTGCCAGCAGTCCCGTCGAGGGGGCGGAAAACATTCAGTACTTC
TRBV27	.	TRBJ2-2	CASSLSAAGGNTGELFF	TGTGCCAGCAGTTTATCGGCGGCTGGAGGGAACACCGGGGAGCTGTTTTTT
TRBV5-1	.	TRBJ1-4	CASKDRRNEKLFF	TGCGCCAGCAAAGACAGAAGAAATGAAAAACTGTTTTTT
TRBV7-3	.	TRBJ1-1	CASSLKRGENTEAFF	TGTGCCAGCAGCTTAAAGCGGGGGGAGAACACTGAAGCTTTCTTT
TRBV9	TRBD1	TRBJ1-1	CASSVGLGTGVMNTEAFF	TGTGCCAGCAGCGTAGGGTTGGGGACAGGGGTAATGAACACTGAAGCTTTCTTT
TRBV29-1	.	TRBJ2-2	CSVYNTGELFF	TGCAGCGTTTATAATACCGGGGAGCTGTTTTTT
TRBV5-8	.	TRBJ1-2	CASSWDILPNYGYTF	TGTGCCAGCAGCTGGGACATACTCCCTAACTATGGCTACACCTTC
TRBV2	.	TRBJ1-1	CASGTQGNTEAFF	TGTGCCAGCGGCACACAGGGGAACACTGAAGCTTTCTTT
TRBV28	.	TRBJ2-2	CATLSRFGELFF	TGTGCCACCCTAAGCAGGTTCGGGGAGCTGTTTTTT
TRBV7-7	TRBD2	TRBJ2-1	CASSLIAGGRNEQFF	TGTGCTAGCAGCTTAATAGCGGGGGGCCGCAATGAGCAGTTCTTC
TRBV19	TRBD1	TRBJ2-1	CASAKDRAYNEQFF	TGTGCCAGTGCCAAGGACAGGGCCTACAATGAGCAGTTCTTC
TRBV1	.	TRBJ2-2	CTTLLAGDTNTGELFF	TGCACCACACTTCTAGCGGGGGACACGAACACCGGGGAGCTGTTTTTT
TRBV19	.	TRBJ2-7	CASSIDRSAEQYF	TGTGCCAGTAGTATCGACAGGTCAGCCGAGCAGTACTTC
TRBV11-2	TRBD1	TRBJ1-1	CASSGQVRDTEAFF	TGTGCCAGCAGCGGACAGGTTAGGGACACTGAAGCTTTCTTT
TRBV2	.	TRBJ2-3	CASRLFGTDTQYF	TGTGCCAGCAGACTCTTCGGCACAGATACGCAGTATTTT
TRBV7-9	.	TRBJ2-3	CASSLEYAGALTDTQYF	TGTGCCAGCAGCTTAGAGTATGCGGGGGCTCTCACAGATACGCAGTATTTT
TRBV5-4	.	TRBJ2-1	CASSLAPEHFYNEQFF	TGTGCCAGCAGCTTGGCCCCGGAGCACTTCTACAATGAGCAGTTCTTC
TRBV10-3	TRBD1	TRBJ1-5	CAISRGQGASNQPQHF	TGTGCCATCAGCCGGGGACAGGGGGCCTCCAATCAGCCCCAGCATTTT
TRBV5-5	.	TRBJ2-7	CASRLTRAEQYF	TGTGCCAGCAGGTTGACGAGGGCTGAGCAGTACTTC
TRBV27	.	TRBJ1-3	CASSLSPQPAGNTIYF	TGTGCCAGCAGTTTATCGCCTCAACCGGCTGGAAACACCATATATTTT
TRBV4-1	.	TRBJ1-1	CASSQSVGNTEAFF	TGCGCCAGCAGCCAGAGCGTGGGGAACACTGAAGCTTTCTTT
TRBV28	.	TRBJ1-3	CASSLSLSGNTIYF	TGTGCCAGCAGTTTGTCTCTCTCTGGAAACACCATATATTTT
TRBV19	TRBD1	TRBJ2-2	CATRGTGGTGELFF	TGTGCCACTAGGGGGACAGGGGGGACCGGGGAGCTGTTTTTT
TRBV27	.	TRBJ2-7	CASSFSTGYEQYF	TGTGCCAGCAGTTTCTCCACTGGCTACGAGCAGTACTTC
TRBV9	.	TRBJ1-2	CASSGASYGYTF	TGTGCCAGCTCTGGGGCTTCCTATGGCTACACCTTC
TRBV6-5	TRBD1	TRBJ1-1	CASRQDRGGNTEAFF	TGTGCCAGCAGACAGGACAGGGGGGGGAACACTGAAGCTTTCTTT
TRBV19	TRBD1	TRBJ1-2	CASSIVLNPTGTGDGYTF	TGTGCCAGTAGTATAGTCCTGAACCCGACAGGGACAGGAGATGGCTACACCTTC
TRBV19	.	TRBJ2-5	CASSNDRQETQYF	TGTGCCAGTAGTAACGACAGACAAGAGACCCAGTACTTC
TRBV11-2	TRBD2	TRBJ2-1	CASSLDVSGGAINNEQFF	TGTGCCAGCAGCTTAGACGTTAGCGGGGGGGCAATCAACAATGAGCAGTTCTTC
TRBV5-8	TRBD2	TRBJ2-7	CASSLARGTSINYEQYF	TGTGCCAGCAGCTTGGCCAGAGGGACTAGCATTAACTACGAGCAGTACTTC
TRBV19	.	TRBJ2-7	CASSDRSHSYEQYF	TGTGCCAGTAGTGACAGGTCCCACTCCTACGAGCAGTACTTC
TRBV5-1	TRBD1	TRBJ1-1	CASSLVGDRGRTEAFF	TGCGCCAGCAGCTTGGTTGGGGACAGGGGGCGAACTGAAGCTTTCTTT
TRBV7-6	.	TRBJ1-1	CASSLGEEAEAFF	TGTGCCAGCAGCTTAGGGGAGGAGGCTGAAGCTTTCTTT
TRBV19	.	TRBJ2-6	CAHTPPGTPLFSGANVLTF	TGTGCCCATACACCCCCCGGGACACCTTTGTTCTCTGGGGCCAACGTCCTGACTTTC
TRBV5-4	.	TRBJ2-5	CASSLDFQGQYF	TGTGCCAGCAGCTTGGACTTCCAGGGGCAGTACTTC
TRBV7-8	TRBD1	TRBJ1-2	CASSPGTDNYGYTF	TGTGCCAGCAGCCCTGGGACAGACAACTATGGCTACACCTTC
TRBV7-9	.	TRBJ1-2	CASSLETGANYGYTF	TGTGCCAGCAGCTTAGAAACGGGTGCTAACTATGGCTACACCTTC
TRBV5-1	.	TRBJ1-6	CASSDSRNNSPLHF	TGCGCCAGCAGCGATTCGCGGAATAATTCACCCCTCCACTTT
TRBV5-8	.	TRBJ1-4	CASSLAVRPRVEKLFF	TGTGCCAGCAGCTTGGCAGTGCGGCCCAGGGTTGAAAAACTGTTTTTT
TRBV7-6	TRBD2	TRBJ2-7	CASSPWTSGGLNEQYF	TGTGCCAGCAGCCCGTGGACTAGCGGGGGTTTAAACGAGCAGTACTTC
TRBV6-5	.	TRBJ1-6	CASSYRGLSYNSPLHF	TGTGCCAGCAGTTATAGGGGACTCTCCTATAATTCACCCCTCCACTTT
TRBV27	TRBD2	TRBJ2-7	CASSSAGAYEQYF	TGTGCCAGCAGTTCGGCGGGGGCCTACGAGCAGTACTTC
TRBV2	TRBD2	TRBJ2-5	CASRVAGGTRGTQYF	TGTGCCAGCAGGGTAGCGGGGGGGACCCGCGGGACCCAGTACTTC
TRBV15	TRBD1	TRBJ1-1	CATSRDRDSEAFF	TGTGCCACCAGCAGAGATCGGGACAGTGAAGCTTTCTTT
TRBV9	.	TRBJ1-1	CASSPVGGTEAFF	TGTGCCAGCAGCCCCGTAGGAGGAACTGAAGCTTTCTTT
TRBV6-5	.	TRBJ1-3	CASSYSSPSSGNTIYF	TGTGCCAGCAGTTACTCGTCCCCCAGCTCTGGAAACACCATATATTTT
TRBV19	.	TRBJ2-7	CASSMGSIYEQYF	TGTGCCAGTAGTATGGGCAGTATCTACGAGCAGTACTTC